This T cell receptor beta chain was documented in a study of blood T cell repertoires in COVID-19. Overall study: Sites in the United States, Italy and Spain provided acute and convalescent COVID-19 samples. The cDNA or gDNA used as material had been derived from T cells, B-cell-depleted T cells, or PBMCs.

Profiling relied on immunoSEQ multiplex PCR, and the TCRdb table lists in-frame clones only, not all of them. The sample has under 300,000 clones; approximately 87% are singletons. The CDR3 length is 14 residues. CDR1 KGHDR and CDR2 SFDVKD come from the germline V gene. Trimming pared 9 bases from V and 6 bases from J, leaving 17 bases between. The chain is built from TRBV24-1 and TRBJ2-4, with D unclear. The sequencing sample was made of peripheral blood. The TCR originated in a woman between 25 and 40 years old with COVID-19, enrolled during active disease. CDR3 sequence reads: CATPSQLGRNIQYF. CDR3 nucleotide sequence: TGTGCCACCCCCTCCCAGTTGGGCAGAAACATTCAGTACTTC.